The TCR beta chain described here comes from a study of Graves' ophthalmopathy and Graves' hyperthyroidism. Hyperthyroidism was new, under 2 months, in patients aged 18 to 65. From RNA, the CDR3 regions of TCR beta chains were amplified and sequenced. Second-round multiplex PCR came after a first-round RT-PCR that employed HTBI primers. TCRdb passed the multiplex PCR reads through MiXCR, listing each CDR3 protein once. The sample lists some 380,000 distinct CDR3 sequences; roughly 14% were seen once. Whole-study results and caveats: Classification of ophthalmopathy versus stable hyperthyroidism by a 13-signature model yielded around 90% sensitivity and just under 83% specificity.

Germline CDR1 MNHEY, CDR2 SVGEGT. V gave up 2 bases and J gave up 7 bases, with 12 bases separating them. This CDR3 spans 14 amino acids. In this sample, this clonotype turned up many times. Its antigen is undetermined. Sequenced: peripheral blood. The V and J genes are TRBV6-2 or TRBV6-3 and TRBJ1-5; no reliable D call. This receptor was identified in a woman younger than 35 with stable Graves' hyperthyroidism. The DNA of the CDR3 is TGTGCCAGCAGTTACCCTCGGAGCGACCAGCCCCAGCATTTT. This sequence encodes CASSYPRSDQPQHF.